The 17 T cell receptor beta chains below were found in one sample sequenced in a study of cytomegalovirus exposure and HLA in healthy donors (dated by TCRdb to about 2017). Library preparation was by the immunoSEQ multiplex PCR assay. The multiplex PCR relied on a mix of 60 forward primers for TCR Vbeta segments and 13 reverse primers for TCR Jbeta segments. TCRdb stores this immuneACCESS table with in-frame sequences only. Part of the clones is absent; in the studies checked, under half of the shortfall reflects unresolved V genes, and no reason is known for the rest. Recorded for this sample are 100,000 to 150,000 clones; around 81% of them occurred a single time. The top ten clones comprise approximately 1.2% of the sample. Input material: PBMCs. Every receptor here comes from a female donor in good health and CMV-seronegative.

V gene TRBV7-9 combines with J gene TRBJ1-5; D gene uncertain. The CDR3 covers 14 residues. V was trimmed by 5 bases and J by 3 bases, leaving 11 bases between them. Germline V gives CDR1 SEHNR, CDR2 FQNEAQ (reference sequence). The CDR3 DNA sequence: TGTGCCAGCAGCGGTACACACCCCAATCAGCCCCAGCATTTT. Translating it yields CASSGTHPNQPQHF.

The DNA for the CDR3 is TGTGCCAGCAGTGATAGGGCTAGCGGGAGGTACGAGCAGTACTTC. Residues: CASSDRASGRYEQYF. V gene TRBV25-1 combines with J gene TRBJ2-7; 11 nucleotides align to TRBD2. V was pared by 3 bases and J by 4 bases, with 5 bases of the junction left unmatched. CDR3 length equals 15 residues. Germline CDR1 MGHDK, CDR2 SYGVNS.

Only one count was recorded for this clone. The chain carries TRBV9 and TRBJ1-3, with D uncertain. The germline V and J ends were trimmed by 4 bases and 4 bases, with 6 bases remaining between them. CDR3 length: 12 residues. The germline gives CDR1 SGDLS, CDR2 YYNGEE. The CDR3 loop reads CASSPLGNTIYF. For the CDR3, the DNA is TGTGCCAGCAGCCCGTTGGGAAACACCATATATTTT.

The chain is built from TRBV9 and TRBJ2-7; a possible D gene is TRBD2 (6 bases). The CDR3 has 15 amino acids. Trimming pared 3 bases from V and 5 bases from J, leaving 18 bases between. Germline V gene sequence: CDR1 SGDLS, CDR2 YYNGEE. CDR3 DNA sequence: TGTGCCAGCAGCGCATGGGGACTCCCACTGAACGAGCAGTACTTC. Translation: CASSAWGLPLNEQYF.

The chain joins TRBV4-3 to TRBJ1-2; unclear D gene. The CDR3 sequence is 13 residues long. The V end lost 0 bases, the J end lost 4 bases, and 6 bases lay between the germline ends. From germline, CDR1 is LGHNA and CDR2 YSLEER. CDR3 in DNA: TGCGCCAGCAGCCAAGATTCGGGCTATGGCTACACCTTC. As protein: CASSQDSGYGYTF.

The CDR3 region is CASSRQTGSYGYTF. In DNA, the CDR3 is TGTGCCAGTAGTCGACAAACAGGGTCCTATGGCTACACCTTC. V is TRBV19 and J is TRBJ1-2; tentative D call: TRBD1 (6 bases). In germline, CDR1 is LNHDA, CDR2 SQIVND (reference sequence). Trimming removed 5 bases at V and 4 bases at J, with 14 bases between. The CDR3 extends over 14 amino acids. Complete variable domain (other parts from reference TRBV19 and TRBJ1-2): DGGITQSPKYLFRKEGQNVTLSCEQNLNHDAMYWYRQDPGQGLRLIYYSQIVNDFQKGDIAEGYSVSREKKESFPLTVTSAQKNPTAFYLCASSRQTGSYGYTFGSGTRLTVV.

The chain combines TRBV6-5 with TRBJ2-7, with a weak D call TRBD1 (6 bases). There are 11 residues in the CDR3. Trimming took 6 bases from V and 5 from J, leaving 8 bases between them. The V gene's germline CDR1 is MNHEY and CDR2 SVGAGI. CDR3 loop: CASSRGDEQYF. The CDR3 DNA sequence: TGTGCCAGCAGCAGGGGTGACGAGCAGTACTTC.

The V and J genes are TRBV12-5 and TRBJ2-1; a weak D match, TRBD1 (6 bases). This CDR3 comprises 15 residues. CDR1 and CDR2 (germline): LGHNT, FRNRAP. The V end was cut by 5 bases, the J end by 6 bases, with 17 bases between. The DNA for the CDR3 is TGTGCTAGTGGTATAGACAGGATAGCCAGCAATGAGCAGTTCTTC. As protein: CASGIDRIASNEQFF.

The V gene is TRBV28, the J gene TRBJ2-7, with 7 positions matching TRBD2. Per the germline V gene, CDR1 is MDHEN and CDR2 is SYDVKM. The CDR3 length is 14 residues. V lost 7 bases, J lost 6 bases, and 12 bases stayed unmatched. Written as DNA, the CDR3 is TGTGCCAGCATTTCGGGGGGACGGTCGAGCGAGCAGTACTTC. It translates to CASISGGRSSEQYF. Supplemented by reference TRBV28 and TRBJ2-7, the full variable domain reads DVKVTQSSRYLVKRTGEKVFLECVQDMDHENMFWYRQDPGLGLRLIYFSYDVKMKEKGDIPEGYSVSREKKERFSLILESASTNQTSMYLCASISGGRSSEQYFGPGTRLTVT.

The chain is built from TRBV15 and TRBJ2-6; tentatively, D is TRBD2 (6 bases). Per germline, CDR1 LNHNV and CDR2 YYDKDF (reference sequence). Trimming left V 1 base short and J 2 bases short, with 6 bases between. The CDR3 consists of 15 residues. The CDR3 region is CATSRGGAGANVLTF. CDR3 in DNA: TGTGCCACCAGCAGAGGGGGGGCTGGGGCCAACGTCCTGACTTTC. Full variable domain (outside the CDR3, taken from reference TRBV15 and TRBJ2-6): DAMVIQNPRYQVTQFGKPVTLSCSQTLNHNVMYWYQQKSSQAPKLLFHYYDKDFNNEADTPDNFQSRRPNTSFCFLDIRSPGLGDTAMYLCATSRGGAGANVLTFGAGSRLTVL.

The chain carries TRBV4-1 and TRBJ2-5, with D possibly matching TRBD2 (5 bases). Germline V gene sequence: CDR1 MGHRA, CDR2 YSYEKL. This CDR3 is built from 17 residues. V lost 0 bases, J lost 5 bases, and 19 bases lay in between. CDR3 bases: TGCGCCAGCAGCCAAGATGTGTATCCGGGCCGCGGGGAGACCCAGTACTTC. This translates into CASSQDVYPGRGETQYF.

This clone has just one count. This chain links TRBV25-1 with TRBJ2-7; 7 bases agree with TRBD2. The V gene's germline CDR1 is MGHDK and CDR2 SYGVNS. The CDR3 sequence is 13 residues long. The J segment lost 1 base and the V segment lost 11 bases, leaving 8 bases of the junction unmatched. The CDR3 spells CAARAGASYEQYF. The CDR3, as DNA: TGTGCCGCGCGGGCGGGAGCTTCCTACGAGCAGTACTTC.

This clone has just a few counts. The chain uses TRBV27 and TRBJ1-5; the D is unclear. The V and J ends lost 3 bases and 4 bases respectively, with 13 bases between them. The CDR3 sequence is 15 residues long. From germline, CDR1 is MNHEY and CDR2 SMNVEV (reference sequence). CDR3 in DNA: TGTGCCAGCAGTTTGTCGTCAGGATGGAATCAGCCCCAGCATTTT. It yields the protein CASSLSSGWNQPQHF.

The chain employs TRBV19 and TRBJ2-1; maybe TRBD1 (6 bases). This CDR3 has 15 residues. The V gene's germline CDR1 is LNHDA and CDR2 SQIVND (reference sequence). Trimming took off 1 base at V and 9 bases at J, with 16 bases between the two ends. The CDR3 sequence is CASSIGLDSFPEQFF. CDR3 sequence (DNA): TGTGCCAGTAGTATAGGTCTGGACAGCTTCCCTGAGCAGTTCTTC.

V gene TRBV2 combines with J gene TRBJ1-1; D remains ambiguous. CDR1 is SNHLY and CDR2 is FYNNEI in the germline V gene. The CDR3 has 14 amino acids. Trimming cost V 4 bases and J 11 bases, with 20 bases left between them. For the CDR3, the DNA is TGTGCCAGCAGTGTCGGCGGAGGACGCCCCCAGGCTTTCTTT. It codes for CASSVGGGRPQAFF.

This chain connects TRBV7-6 to TRBJ2-5; D is perhaps TRBD2 (6 bases). The J call could be wrong; TRBJ2-7 is a better fit for the DNA end. This CDR3 is built from 14 residues. Germline V gene sequence: CDR1 SGHVS, CDR2 FNYEAQ. For the CDR3, the DNA is TGTGCCAGCAGCCCCGGGACTGTACCCTACGAGCAGTACTTC. It is translated as CASSPGTVPYEQYF.

CDR3 region: CASSKGQVRSPLHF. The CDR3 nucleotides are TGTGCCAGTAGTAAGGGACAGGTTCGTTCACCCCTCCACTTT. The chain has TRBV19 and TRBJ1-6, with 8 nucleotides matching TRBD1. This CDR3 has 14 amino acids. Losses at the gene ends were 4 bases for V and 9 bases for J; bases not matched to a gene: 5. The germline CDR1 and CDR2 sequences are LNHDA and SQIVND (reference sequence). Supplemented by reference TRBV19 and TRBJ1-6, the full variable domain reads DGGITQSPKYLFRKEGQNVTLSCEQNLNHDAMYWYRQDPGQGLRLIYYSQIVNDFQKGDIAEGYSVSREKKESFPLTVTSAQKNPTAFYLCASSKGQVRSPLHFGNGTRLTVT.